The 23 T cell receptor beta chains listed next were all sequenced from one sample in a study of persistence of HIV-infected CD4 T cells. No antigen is known for these receptors. The libraries were made with immunoSEQ version 4 in survey mode. Libraries were prepared by immunoSEQ multiplex PCR; TCRdb keeps only in-frame clonotypes and omits some of them. The sample contains 50,000 or so clones, more than 70% of which appear only once. The stimulus was lysate of CMV-infected fibroblasts, around 10 ug/mL. CD40L/CD69 double-negative CD45RO-high memory CD4+ T cells were collected. The specimen comprised CD4+ T cells sorted from PBMCs after approximately 19-hour stimulation, sampled from a patient who received antiretroviral therapy. The receptors were gathered from an adult man with HIV who was CMV-seropositive.

This clone was observed a handful of times. The J gene is TRBJ1-2, the V gene TRBV6-2 or TRBV6-3, with D tentatively TRBD1 (6 bases). Trimming left V 4 bases short and J 4 bases short, with 16 bases between. CDR3 size: 15 residues. Germline V gives CDR1 MNHEY, CDR2 SVGEGT. The CDR3 region is CASSWGLPRGYGYTF. CDR3 coding DNA: TGTGCCAGCAGTTGGGGGCTTCCCCGAGGCTATGGCTACACCTTC.

The rearrangement joins TRBV3-1 (or the pseudogene TRBV3-2) to TRBJ1-1; TRBD1 might be the D (5 bases). CDR1 LGHDT and CDR2 YNNKEL come from the germline V gene (reference sequence). The CDR3 sequence is 16 residues long. V lost 3 bases and J 4 bases, leaving 18 bases between the germline ends. The CDR3 nucleotides read TGTGCCAGCAGCCAGGTAGGGAGGGGACGAGGCACTGAAGCTTTCTTT. Its translation is CASSQVGRGRGTEAFF.

This chain uses TRBV6-1 with TRBJ1-2; the D gene is possibly TRBD1 (5 bases). The V and J ends lost 3 bases and 6 bases respectively, with 17 bases between them. Germline V gene lookup returns CDR1 MNHNS and CDR2 SASEGT. The CDR3 has 15 amino acids. The CDR3 nucleotides read TGTGCCAGCAGTGATCGGGCCAAGGGGATCGATGGCTACACCTTC. Its protein product is CASSDRAKGIDGYTF.

The rearrangement joins TRBV18 to TRBJ1-6, with D possibly matching TRBD1 (6 bases). Germline V gene sequence: CDR1 KGHSH, CDR2 LQKENI. V lost 3 bases, J lost 5 bases, and 8 bases lay in between. The CDR3 runs 14 residues. The CDR3 is CASSPDSNNSPLHF. CDR3 sequence (DNA): TGTGCCAGCTCACCGGACAGCAATAATTCACCCCTCCACTTT.

The chain has TRBV6-5 and TRBJ2-3, with unresolved D. The CDR3 loop spans 15 amino acids. V was shortened by 6 bases and J by 5 bases, with 18 bases between the two germline ends. Germline CDR1 and CDR2: MNHEY and SVGAGI. The CDR3 here is CASRAQATLRDTQYF. Written as DNA, the CDR3 is TGTGCCAGCAGGGCCCAGGCCACTTTGAGAGATACGCAGTATTTT.

The chain couples TRBV5-1 to TRBJ1-2; unclear D gene. The CDR3 consists of 13 residues. Germline V CDR1 and CDR2: SGHRS, YFSETQ. V shed 3 bases and J shed 5 bases, with 11 bases lying between them. The CDR3 here is CASSSISMYGYTF. The CDR3 nucleotides are TGCGCCAGCAGCTCAATCTCGATGTATGGCTACACCTTC.

The rearrangement uses TRBV5-1 and TRBJ1-1; TRBD1 might be the D (5 bases). Germline-derived CDR1 and CDR2 are SGHRS and YFSETQ. Trimming pared 2 bases from V and 4 bases from J, leaving 12 bases between. This CDR3 is 14 amino acids long. The CDR3 bases are TGCGCCAGCAGCTTCAGGGAGGCGAGCACTGAAGCTTTCTTT. This codes for CASSFREASTEAFF.

CDR3 sequence: CSVETHSLNTEAFF. DNA for the CDR3: TGCAGCGTTGAAACCCACAGCCTGAACACTGAAGCTTTCTTT. V usage is TRBV29-1 and J usage is TRBJ1-1; D remains unclear. The germline V gene encodes CDR1 SQVTM and CDR2 ANQGSEA. V was pared by 2 bases and J by 0 bases, with 10 bases between. The CDR3 has 14 residues.

V is TRBV29-1 and J is TRBJ1-2, with a possible D match to TRBD1 (6 bases). CDR1 SQVTM and CDR2 ANQGSEA come from the germline V gene. Between the trimmed V and J ends, which lost 5 bases and 2 bases, there was a span of 12 bases. The CDR3 covers 13 residues. The CDR3, as DNA: TGCAGCGTTCGGAGCGGACAGAACTATGGCTACACCTTC. Amino acids: CSVRSGQNYGYTF.

The rearrangement joins TRBV7-9 to TRBJ1-2, with D unclear. The V gene lost 2 bases and the J gene lost 1 base, with 14 bases spanning the gap. CDR3 size: 16 residues. CDR1 is SEHNR and CDR2 is FQNEAQ in the germline V gene (reference sequence). In DNA, the CDR3 is TGTGCCAGCAGCTTAATAGGACCAACTCGTAACTATGGCTACACCTTC. This sequence encodes CASSLIGPTRNYGYTF.

This clone has more than one count but fewer than ten. The rearrangement links TRBV12-3 or TRBV12-4 to TRBJ1-1; maybe TRBD1 (5 bases). Trimming shortened V by 11 bases and J by 1 base, and 11 bases separated the two germline ends. The CDR3 totals 12 residues. The CDR3 DNA follows: TGTGCCCTTCGGAGGGGGAACACTGAAGCTTTCTTT. This sequence encodes CALRRGNTEAFF.

The DNA of the CDR3 is TGTGCCAGTAAGGTAGGCACTGAAGCTTTCTTT. Its protein product is CASKVGTEAFF. The V call is TRBV19, the J call TRBJ1-1, with D uncertain. V was trimmed by 7 bases and J by 4 bases, leaving 7 bases between them. CDR3 length: 11 residues. Germline CDR1 is LNHDA and CDR2 is SQIVND (reference sequence).

The chain has TRBV19 and TRBJ1-5, with unresolved D. The CDR3 consists of 15 residues. The V gene's germline CDR1 is LNHDA and CDR2 SQIVND (reference sequence). V was trimmed by 3 bases and J by 1 base, leaving 10 bases between them. For the CDR3, the DNA is TGTGCCAGTAGTATCTGGGTAGAAAGCAATCAGCCCCAGCATTTT. Translated: CASSIWVESNQPQHF. The full variable domain, completed using reference TRBV19 and TRBJ1-5, is DGGITQSPKYLFRKEGQNVTLSCEQNLNHDAMYWYRQDPGQGLRLIYYSQIVNDFQKGDIAEGYSVSREKKESFPLTVTSAQKNPTAFYLCASSIWVESNQPQHFGDGTRLSIL.

J is TRBJ2-3 and V is TRBV11-2; tentatively, D is TRBD2 (5 bases). The CDR3 has 16 amino acids. Germline V gene data show CDR1 as SGHAT and CDR2 as FQNNGV. Trimming shortened V by 5 bases and J by 0 bases, and 15 bases separated the two germline ends. The CDR3 sequence is CASSPQRTGSTDTQYF. Here the CDR3 DNA reads TGTGCCAGCAGCCCCCAACGGACTGGGAGCACAGATACGCAGTATTTT.

The chain has TRBV7-2 and TRBJ2-5; 7 bases line up with TRBD2. The CDR3 runs 15 residues. Trimming took 1 base from V and 5 from J; bases not matched to a gene: 7. Germline loops: CDR1 SGHTA, CDR2 FQGNSA. CDR3 DNA sequence: TGTGCCAGCAGCTTAGGATTCGGGGGGAAGGAGACCCAGTACTTC. Amino acid sequence: CASSLGFGGKETQYF. Complete variable domain (other parts from reference TRBV7-2 and TRBJ2-5): GAGVSQSPSNKVTEKGKDVELRCDPISGHTALYWYRQSLGQGLEFLIYFQGNSAPDKSGLPSDRFSAERTGGSVSTLTIQRTQQEDSAVYLCASSLGFGGKETQYFGPGTRLLVL.

The chain recombines TRBV5-1 with TRBJ1-1; D not resolved. Germline CDR1 reads SGHRS; CDR2 reads YFSETQ. Trimming took off 0 bases at V and 8 bases at J, with 11 bases between the two ends. The CDR3 is 13 amino acids. CDR3 coding DNA: TGCGCCAGCAGCTTGGCCGGCCGGCTAGAAGCTTTCTTT. Its translation is CASSLAGRLEAFF.

The chain couples TRBV27 to TRBJ1-1; no clear D gene. Germline V gives CDR1 MNHEY, CDR2 SMNVEV (reference sequence). The CDR3 is 16 amino acids. Trimming cost V 3 bases and J 10 bases, with 24 bases left between them. The chain's CDR3 is CASSFASTPPLGPAFF. In DNA form, the CDR3 reads TGTGCCAGCAGTTTTGCCTCGACACCCCCGCTCGGTCCAGCTTTCTTT.

This clone was observed a few times. The rearrangement uses TRBV6-1 and TRBJ2-7; 10 bases agree with TRBD1. Germline V lookup: CDR1 MNHNS, CDR2 SASEGT. This CDR3 is built from 16 residues. V lost 3 bases, J lost 1 base, and 6 bases stayed unmatched. CDR3 DNA sequence: TGTGCCAGCAGTGAGCCCCGGACAGGGGGTTCCTACGAGCAGTACTTC. Translated: CASSEPRTGGSYEQYF.

CDR3 coding DNA: TGTGCCAGTAGTGGTCTCAATCAGCCCCAGCATTTT. Protein: CASSGLNQPQHF. The chain has TRBV19 and TRBJ1-5, with D unclear. The CDR3 totals 12 residues. The V and J ends lost 5 bases and 3 bases respectively, with 5 bases between them. The V gene's germline CDR1 is LNHDA and CDR2 SQIVND (reference sequence).

CDR3 in DNA: TGTGCCAGCAGGCAGGACAGCTACGAGCAGTACTTC. Amino acids: CASRQDSYEQYF. V is TRBV2 and J is TRBJ2-7; the D gene is possibly TRBD1 (6 bases). Trimming cost V 6 bases and J 3 bases, with 9 bases left between them. Germline CDR1 and CDR2: SNHLY and FYNNEI. This CDR3 region has 12 residues.

The rearrangement joins TRBV10-3 to TRBJ2-5; 8 bases are a match to TRBD1. Germline loops: CDR1 ENHRY, CDR2 SYGVKD. J gave up 5 bases and V 2 bases, and 7 bases lay outside the gene matches. The CDR3 contains 15 residues. The CDR3 loop reads CAISELQGAGETQYF. The DNA of the CDR3 is TGTGCCATCAGTGAGCTCCAGGGGGCAGGGGAGACCCAGTACTTC.

This chain links TRBV29-1 with TRBJ2-2; the match to TRBD2 covers 9 bases. Looked up from germline, CDR1 is SQVTM and CDR2 is ANQGSEA. CDR3 length: 14 amino acids. V lost 4 bases, J lost 5 bases, and 5 bases stayed unmatched. The CDR3 coding sequence is TGCAGCGTTGCAGCGGGAGGTGTGACCGGGGAGCTGTTTTTT. Translated, it gives CSVAAGGVTGELFF.

The rearrangement joins TRBV4-2 to TRBJ2-5; D gene uncertain. The germline V gene has CDR1 LGHNA and CDR2 YNFKEQ. The CDR3 covers 14 residues. Between the trimmed V and J ends, which lost 0 bases and 1 base, there was a span of 6 bases. The CDR3 sequence: CASSQDIRQETQYF. The CDR3 nucleotides read TGTGCCAGCAGCCAAGATATACGCCAAGAGACCCAGTACTTC.